The 17 T cell receptor beta chains presented below share a single source sample, sequenced in a study of shared clonotypes between healthy human individuals. Naive CD8 cells comprised CD45RO-negative, CCR7-positively selected cells, excluding terminally differentiated effector memory CD45RA+ cells. Only in-frame clones appear in the TCRdb table, and some are missing; sequencing was by immunoSEQ multiplex PCR. This table holds about 2.2 million clones, 93% found once. Sequencing was performed on naive CD8+ T cells from PBMCs. The receptors were sampled from a man younger than 35 in good health. Some clones in this sample may be carry-over from other donors' samples.

CDR3 region: CASSTRGQPQHF. The CDR3 DNA reads as TGTGCCAGCAGTACTCGGGGGCAGCCCCAGCATTTT. V is TRBV28 and J is TRBJ1-5, with a weak D call TRBD1 (5 bases). The ends were cut back, 5 bases at V and 7 bases at J, with 9 bases in the middle. The germline V gene has CDR1 MDHEN and CDR2 SYDVKM. The CDR3 spans 12 residues.

In this sample, this clone turned up a few times. V gene TRBV14 combines with J gene TRBJ1-1; D not certain. V was pared by 1 base and J by 8 bases, with 8 bases between. Per the germline V gene, CDR1 is SGHDN and CDR2 is FVKESK. This CDR3 spans 12 amino acids. CDR3 DNA: TGTGCCAGCAGCCAAGTACAGCCAGAAGCTTTCTTT. It specifies CASSQVQPEAFF.

The genes are TRBV11-2 and TRBJ2-5; 8 nucleotides agree with TRBD1. The germline gives CDR1 SGHAT, CDR2 FQNNGV. The V gene end was trimmed by 5 bases and the J gene end by 4 bases; junction bases not matched to a gene: 9. There are 15 residues in the CDR3. The CDR3 DNA follows: TGTGCCAGCAGCACAAGGACAGGGCGGGGAGAGACCCAGTACTTC. This translates into CASSTRTGRGETQYF.

This clone was seen only once. The chain recombines TRBV27 with TRBJ2-7; D is undetermined. V lost 3 bases to trimming and J lost 2 bases, with 17 bases between them. CDR3 length: 16 amino acids. The germline CDR1 and CDR2 sequences are MNHEY and SMNVEV (reference sequence). CDR3 sequence: CASSFSFGPSPYEQYF. For the CDR3, the DNA is TGTGCCAGCAGTTTCTCTTTTGGGCCATCTCCCTACGAGCAGTACTTC.

CDR3 sequence: CASSLGGSSGYHNEQFF. The CDR3 region has the DNA TGTGCCAGCAGCTTAGGGGGGTCTAGCGGCTACCACAATGAGCAGTTCTTC. V and J are TRBV11-2 and TRBJ2-1; TRBD2 matches 7 bases. The ends lost 1 base at V and 5 bases at J; junction bases unmatched: 11. CDR1 SGHAT and CDR2 FQNNGV come from the germline V gene. There are 17 residues in the CDR3.

The V gene is TRBV28, the J gene TRBJ1-5, with D possibly being TRBD1 (5 bases). This CDR3 is built from 14 residues. Germline V gene sequence: CDR1 MDHEN, CDR2 SYDVKM. Trimming removed 6 bases at V and 4 bases at J, with 13 bases between. In DNA, the CDR3 is TGTGCCAGCAGAAAGCCGGGGGGAAATCAGCCCCAGCATTTT. As protein: CASRKPGGNQPQHF.

The chain uses TRBV9 and TRBJ2-2; D is uncertain. Germline V gene sequence: CDR1 SGDLS, CDR2 YYNGEE. The V gene lost 6 bases and the J gene lost 6 bases, with 12 bases spanning the gap. The CDR3 has 13 residues. Here the CDR3 DNA reads TGTGCCAGCACCCGCTCCGGTCCCGGGGAGCTGTTTTTT. As protein: CASTRSGPGELFF. Complete variable domain (other parts from reference TRBV9 and TRBJ2-2): DSGVTQTPKHLITATGQRVTLRCSPRSGDLSVYWYQQSLDQGLQFLIQYYNGEERAKGNILERFSAQQFPDLHSELNLSSLELGDSALYFCASTRSGPGELFFGEGSRLTVL.

This clone showed up just once. This chain links TRBV29-1 with TRBJ2-1; D gene unclear. The V gene lost 1 base and the J gene lost 4 bases, with 17 bases spanning the gap. The CDR3 extends over 16 amino acids. Germline lookup yields CDR1 SQVTM and CDR2 ANQGSEA. The CDR3 DNA sequence: TGCAGCGTTGAAGGCGCATTGGGCGGCGAATACAATGAGCAGTTCTTC. Its protein product is CSVEGALGGEYNEQFF.

This chain uses TRBV2 with TRBJ2-7; D gene ambiguous. CDR3 length: 14 amino acids. CDR1 SNHLY and CDR2 FYNNEI come from the germline V gene. V dropped 2 bases and J dropped 2 bases, with 10 bases sitting between them. CDR3 in DNA: TGTGCCAGCAGTGAACGGGCAGTGACCTACGAGCAGTACTTC. This sequence encodes CASSERAVTYEQYF. The full variable domain, its missing parts supplied by reference TRBV2 and TRBJ2-7, is EPEVTQTPSHQVTQMGQEVILRCVPISNHLYFYWYRQILGQKVEFLVSFYNNEISEKSEIFDDQFSVERPDGSNFTLKIRSTKLEDSAMYFCASSERAVTYEQYFGPGTRLTVT.

This clone was recorded a few times. This chain joins TRBV30 and TRBJ1-1; D gene unclear. Germline assignment: CDR1 GTSNPN and CDR2 SVGIG (reference sequence). CDR3 length: 11 residues. V was trimmed by 1 base and J by 8 bases, leaving 8 bases between them. The CDR3 DNA sequence: TGTGCCTGGAGTGCCCCGCCCGAAGCTTTCTTT. Its protein is CAWSAPPEAFF.

The V call is TRBV19, the J call TRBJ2-7, with D perhaps matching TRBD1 or TRBD2 (5 bases each). This CDR3 is 14 amino acids long. The V end was cut by 5 bases, the J end by 3 bases, with 14 bases between. Germline-derived CDR1 and CDR2 are LNHDA and SQIVND (reference sequence). CDR3 sequence (DNA): TGTGCCAGTAGTTCCTTTGGGGGAGTCTACGAGCAGTACTTC. Protein sequence: CASSSFGGVYEQYF.

With regard to this clone: Additional DNA sequences in this sample encode the identical CDR3. The chain employs TRBV7-8 and TRBJ2-7, with D possibly called TRBD1 or TRBD2 (5 bases each). Germline V gene data show CDR1 as SGHVS and CDR2 as FQNEAQ. V lost 3 bases and J 3 bases, leaving 9 bases between the germline ends. The CDR3 sequence is 13 residues long. In nucleotides, the CDR3 is TGTGCCAGCAGCTTGGGGGAGAGCTACGAGCAGTACTTC. It codes for CASSLGESYEQYF.

The V call is TRBV6-6, the J call TRBJ2-7, with D hard to call. This CDR3 is 15 amino acids long. The V end lost 0 bases, the J end lost 0 bases, and 9 bases lay between the germline ends. Germline CDR1 reads MNHNY; CDR2 reads SVGAGI (reference sequence). The CDR3 DNA is TGTGCCAGCAGTTACTCGCGCATACCCTCCTACGAGCAGTACTTC. Protein product: CASSYSRIPSYEQYF.

This chain uses TRBV7-9 with TRBJ2-3; 16 bases align to TRBD2. The CDR3 has 16 amino acids. The ends lost 3 bases at V and 6 bases at J; junction bases unmatched: 3. CDR1 and CDR2 from the germline V gene are SEHNR and FQNEAQ (reference sequence). CDR3 sequence: CASSFGTSGRVDTQYF. CDR3 coding DNA: TGTGCCAGCAGCTTCGGGACTAGCGGGAGGGTCGATACGCAGTATTTT.

This clone was seen more than once but under ten times. The V and J genes are TRBV7-6 and TRBJ1-4, with 8 nucleotides matching TRBD1. This CDR3 contains 15 residues. Germline loops: CDR1 SGHVS, CDR2 FNYEAQ. V shed 5 bases, J shed 8 bases, and the junction held 10 bases outside the gene matches. Written as DNA, the CDR3 is TGTGCCAGCAGCCCCTCGACAGGGGTAGGGGAAAAACTGTTTTTT. The encoded protein is CASSPSTGVGEKLFF.

The rearrangement joins TRBV2 to TRBJ2-7; 11 bases agree with TRBD1. Per the germline V gene, CDR1 is SNHLY and CDR2 is FYNNEI. The CDR3 sequence is 12 residues long. Trimming at V came to 9 bases and at J to 7 bases, leaving 5 bases not matched to a gene. This CDR3 is CARGQGAREQYF. CDR3 nucleotides: TGTGCCAGAGGACAGGGGGCGCGGGAGCAGTACTTC.

This chain joins TRBV10-3 and TRBJ2-1, with 9 bases matching TRBD2. The V gene's germline CDR1 is ENHRY and CDR2 SYGVKD. This CDR3 contains 11 residues. V shed 5 bases, J shed 16 bases, and the junction held 6 bases outside the gene matches. In DNA, the CDR3 is TGTGCCATCAGTTATAGCGGGAGTACTTTCTTC. This translates into CAISYSGSTFF.